What follows is one T cell receptor beta chain and its context. Its cognate antigen is unknown. CDR3 length: 15 residues. The ends lost 1 base at V and 8 bases at J; junction bases unmatched: 8. CDR1 is MNHNS, CDR2 SASEGT, per germline. These data belong to a study of cytomegalovirus exposure and HLA in healthy donors. Amplification used 60 Vbeta primers and 13 Jbeta primers. As processed by the authors: Counted up in a later analysis, unique TCR beta chains came to 65 million to 100 million, with roughly 11 million shared. Data came from immunoSEQ multiplex PCR; TCRdb stores just in-frame clones and leaves some out. The DNA gave D and trimming, while V, J and clone size come from that table. The data contain 80,000 or so clones, over 65% of them singletons. Study conclusions and caveats: Reports described diagnosis of cytomegalovirus status by the classifier as highly specific and sensitive.

The TCR comes from a man aged 30 to 39 in good health and CMV-seropositive. The chain uses TRBV6-1 and TRBJ2-1; 7 nucleotides agree with TRBD1. Sequences were obtained from PBMCs. The DNA of the CDR3 is TGTGCCAGCAGTGAAGACAGGGGCGCGATCGATGAGCAGTTCTTC. Translation gives CASSEDRGAIDEQFF.